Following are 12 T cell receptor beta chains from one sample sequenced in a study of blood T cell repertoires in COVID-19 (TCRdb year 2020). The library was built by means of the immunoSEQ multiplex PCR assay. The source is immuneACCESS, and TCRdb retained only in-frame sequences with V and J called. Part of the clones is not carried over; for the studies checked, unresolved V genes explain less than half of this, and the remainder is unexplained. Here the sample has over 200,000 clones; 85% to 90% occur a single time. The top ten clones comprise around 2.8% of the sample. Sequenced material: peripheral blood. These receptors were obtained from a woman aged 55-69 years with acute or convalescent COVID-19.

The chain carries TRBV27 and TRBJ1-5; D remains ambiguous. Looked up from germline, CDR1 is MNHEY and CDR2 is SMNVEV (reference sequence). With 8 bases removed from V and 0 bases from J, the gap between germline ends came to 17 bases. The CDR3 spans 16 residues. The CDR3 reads CASPRRGWGSNQPQHF. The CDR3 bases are TGTGCCAGCCCGCGGCGGGGTTGGGGTAGCAATCAGCCCCAGCATTTT.

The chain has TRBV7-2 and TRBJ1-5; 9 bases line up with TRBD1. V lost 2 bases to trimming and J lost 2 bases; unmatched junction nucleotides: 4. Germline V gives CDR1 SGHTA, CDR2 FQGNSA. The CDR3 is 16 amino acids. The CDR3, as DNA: TGTGCCAGCAGCTTAAGGACAGGGGTTGGCAATCAGCCCCAGCATTTT. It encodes CASSLRTGVGNQPQHF.

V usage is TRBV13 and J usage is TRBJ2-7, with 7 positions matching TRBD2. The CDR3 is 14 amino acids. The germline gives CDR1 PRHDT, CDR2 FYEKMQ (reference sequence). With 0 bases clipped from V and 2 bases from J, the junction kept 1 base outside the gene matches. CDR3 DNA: TGTGCCAGCAGCTTAGGACGGGGGGCCTACGAGCAGTACTTC. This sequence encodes CASSLGRGAYEQYF.

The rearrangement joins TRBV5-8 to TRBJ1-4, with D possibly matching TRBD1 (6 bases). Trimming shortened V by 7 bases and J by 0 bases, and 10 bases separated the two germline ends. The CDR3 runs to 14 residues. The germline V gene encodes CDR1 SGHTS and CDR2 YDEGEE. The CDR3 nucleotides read TGTGCCAGCGGGAGACAGGCAACTAATGAAAAACTGTTTTTT. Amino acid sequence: CASGRQATNEKLFF. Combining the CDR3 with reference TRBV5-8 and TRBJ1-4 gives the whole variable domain EAGVTQSPTHLIKTRGQQATLRCSPISGHTSVYWYQQALGLGLQFLLWYDEGEERNRGNFPPRFSGRQFPNYSSELNVNALELEDSALYLCASGRQATNEKLFFGSGTQLSVL.

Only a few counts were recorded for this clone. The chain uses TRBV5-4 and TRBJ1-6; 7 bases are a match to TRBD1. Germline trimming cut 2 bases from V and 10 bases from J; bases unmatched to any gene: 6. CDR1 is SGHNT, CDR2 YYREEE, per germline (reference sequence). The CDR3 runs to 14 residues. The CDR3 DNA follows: TGTGCCAGCAGCTTACAGGGGATTGGATCACCCCTCCACTTT. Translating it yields CASSLQGIGSPLHF.

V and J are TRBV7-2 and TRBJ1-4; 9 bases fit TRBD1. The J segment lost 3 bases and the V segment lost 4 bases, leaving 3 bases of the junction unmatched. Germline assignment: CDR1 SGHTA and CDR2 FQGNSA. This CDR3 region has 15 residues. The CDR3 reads CASSSQGAANEKLFF. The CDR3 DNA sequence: TGTGCCAGCAGCTCACAGGGGGCGGCTAATGAAAAACTGTTTTTT. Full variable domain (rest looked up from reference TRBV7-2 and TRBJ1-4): GAGVSQSPSNKVTEKGKDVELRCDPISGHTALYWYRQSLGQGLEFLIYFQGNSAPDKSGLPSDRFSAERTGGSVSTLTIQRTQQEDSAVYLCASSSQGAANEKLFFGSGTQLSVL.

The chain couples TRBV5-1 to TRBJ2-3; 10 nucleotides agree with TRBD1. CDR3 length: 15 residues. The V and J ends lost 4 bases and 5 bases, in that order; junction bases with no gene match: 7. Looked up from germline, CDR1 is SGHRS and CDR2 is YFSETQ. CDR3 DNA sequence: TGCGCCAGCAGCCCGCCCTGGGACAGGGGAGATACGCAGTATTTT. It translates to CASSPPWDRGDTQYF.

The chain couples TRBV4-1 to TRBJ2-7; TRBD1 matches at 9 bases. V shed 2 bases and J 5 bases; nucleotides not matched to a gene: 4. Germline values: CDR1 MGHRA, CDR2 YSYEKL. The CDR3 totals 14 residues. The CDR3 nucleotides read TGCGCCAGCAGCCAACGGACAGGGGCCCACGAGCAGTACTTC. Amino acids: CASSQRTGAHEQYF.

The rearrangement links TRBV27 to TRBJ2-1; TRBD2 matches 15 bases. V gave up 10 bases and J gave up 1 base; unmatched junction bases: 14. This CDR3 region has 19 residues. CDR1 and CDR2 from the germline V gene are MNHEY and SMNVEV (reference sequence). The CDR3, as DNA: TGTGCCACCAGCGTACGTGGGACTAGCGGGGGGTTTTCCTACAATGAGCAGTTCTTC. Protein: CATSVRGTSGGFSYNEQFF.

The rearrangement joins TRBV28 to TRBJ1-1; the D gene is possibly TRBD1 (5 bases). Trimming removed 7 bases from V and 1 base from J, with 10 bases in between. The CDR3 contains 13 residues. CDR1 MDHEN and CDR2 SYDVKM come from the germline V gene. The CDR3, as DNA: TGTGCCAGCACAGGACACCCGAACACTGAAGCTTTCTTT. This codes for CASTGHPNTEAFF. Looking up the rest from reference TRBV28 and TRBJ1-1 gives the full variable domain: DVKVTQSSRYLVKRTGEKVFLECVQDMDHENMFWYRQDPGLGLRLIYFSYDVKMKEKGDIPEGYSVSREKKERFSLILESASTNQTSMYLCASTGHPNTEAFFGQGTRLTVV.

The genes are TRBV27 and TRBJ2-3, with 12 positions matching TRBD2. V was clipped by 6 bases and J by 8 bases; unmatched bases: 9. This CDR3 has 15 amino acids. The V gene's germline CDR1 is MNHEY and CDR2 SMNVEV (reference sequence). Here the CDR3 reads CASRLAGGPRGTQYF. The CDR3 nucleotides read TGTGCCAGCAGGCTAGCGGGAGGGCCTAGGGGTACGCAGTATTTT.

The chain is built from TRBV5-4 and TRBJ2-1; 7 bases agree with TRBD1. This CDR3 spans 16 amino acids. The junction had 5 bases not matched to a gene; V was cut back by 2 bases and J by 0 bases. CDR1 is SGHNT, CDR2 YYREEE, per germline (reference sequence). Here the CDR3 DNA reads TGTGCCAGCAGCTTAGGACAGGCCAGCTCCTACAATGAGCAGTTCTTC. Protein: CASSLGQASSYNEQFF. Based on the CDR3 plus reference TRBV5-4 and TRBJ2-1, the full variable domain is ETGVTQSPTHLIKTRGQQVTLRCSSQSGHNTVSWYQQALGQGPQFIFQYYREEENGRGNFPPRFSGLQFPNYSSELNVNALELDDSALYLCASSLGQASSYNEQFFGPGTRLTVL.